This entry lists 9 T cell receptor beta chains sequenced from one sample in a study of blood T cell repertoires in COVID-19. The method was immunoSEQ multiplex PCR; TCRdb's version includes in-frame clones alone and lacks a portion of them. This repertoire shows about 170,000 clones, roughly 85% found once; its top ten account for 3.3%. Input material: peripheral blood. The source is a human donor with acute or convalescent COVID-19. The donor label of this sample is uncertain.

This clone has just one count. The CDR3 nucleotides read TGCGCCAGCAGCTCACCTGGGACAGGGGGCGCCGGGAACACCATATATTTT. Translated, it gives CASSSPGTGGAGNTIYF. This chain uses TRBV5-1 with TRBJ1-3; 12 bases are shared with TRBD1. Looked up from germline, CDR1 is SGHRS and CDR2 is YFSETQ. J lost 7 bases, V lost 3 bases, and 11 bases had no gene match. This CDR3 spans 17 amino acids.

The chain recombines TRBV7-6 with TRBJ2-5, with D tentatively TRBD2 (6 bases). The CDR3 is 16 amino acids. Per germline, CDR1 SGHVS and CDR2 FNYEAQ. V gave up 1 base and J gave up 7 bases, with 19 bases separating them. DNA for the CDR3: TGTGCCAGCAGCTTAGGTAGCGGCCTATCAAGGGGGACCCAGTACTTC. Translated: CASSLGSGLSRGTQYF.

Only a few counts were recorded for this clone. The J gene is TRBJ2-2, the V gene TRBV18, with TRBD2 matching over 8 bases. Germline CDR1 is KGHSH and CDR2 is LQKENI. The CDR3 length is 15 residues. V lost 4 bases to trimming and J lost 4 bases; unmatched junction nucleotides: 5. CDR3 DNA: TGTGCCAGCTCACGCGGGGGGCCGAGCACCGGGGAGCTGTTTTTT. Its translation is CASSRGGPSTGELFF.

The chain has TRBV6-6 and TRBJ2-3; 7 bases line up with TRBD2. The V and J ends lost 5 bases and 1 base, in that order; junction bases with no gene match: 3. There are 14 residues in the CDR3. From germline, CDR1 is MNHNY and CDR2 SVGAGI (reference sequence). CDR3 DNA: TGTGCCAGCAGTCAGAGCGGGGGCACAGATACGCAGTATTTT. Its protein is CASSQSGGTDTQYF.

This sequence joins TRBV5-3 and TRBJ1-2; 10 bases map to TRBD1. TRBV5-3 is an ORF, and what it does is uncertain. The CDR3 covers 18 residues. Losses at the gene ends were 1 base for V and 4 bases for J; bases not matched to a gene: 13. The DNA for the CDR3 is TGTGCCAGAAGCTTGCCGGGACAGGGGCCCTTTTTACTCTATGGCTACACCTTC. This sequence encodes CARSLPGQGPFLLYGYTF.

The rearrangement links TRBV27 to TRBJ2-7, with D possibly being TRBD2 (7 bases). The CDR3 contains 14 residues. V dropped 10 bases and J dropped 6 bases, with 22 bases sitting between them. Germline V gene sequence: CDR1 MNHEY, CDR2 SMNVEV (reference sequence). The CDR3: CANAGVGRGCEQYF. CDR3 nucleotide sequence: TGTGCCAACGCGGGGGTGGGCAGGGGATGCGAGCAGTACTTC.

The V call is TRBV3-1 (or the pseudogene TRBV3-2), the J call TRBJ2-5; 10 positions agree with TRBD2. The CDR3 has 14 amino acids. Germline CDR1 and CDR2: LGHDT and YNNKEL (reference sequence). The CDR3 DNA follows: TGTGCTACTAAAGCGGGGGGGCGTCTTGAGACCCAGTACTTC. Translation: CATKAGGRLETQYF.

The gene calls are TRBV18 and TRBJ1-3; D unclear. V lost 2 bases to trimming and J lost 0 bases, with 11 bases between them. This CDR3 spans 16 amino acids. Germline V gene sequence: CDR1 KGHSH, CDR2 LQKENI. The CDR3 DNA reads TGTGCCAGCTCACCAGCTACGGTCCGCTCTGGAAACACCATATATTTT. Its translation is CASSPATVRSGNTIYF.

V is TRBV18 and J is TRBJ1-2, with 7 bases matching TRBD1. The J segment lost 6 bases and the V segment lost 1 base, leaving 2 bases of the junction unmatched. This CDR3 region has 13 residues. CDR1 and CDR2 from the germline V gene are KGHSH and LQKENI. Here the CDR3 DNA reads TGTGCCAGCTCACCACAAGGACAGGATGGCTACACCTTC. Translating gives CASSPQGQDGYTF.